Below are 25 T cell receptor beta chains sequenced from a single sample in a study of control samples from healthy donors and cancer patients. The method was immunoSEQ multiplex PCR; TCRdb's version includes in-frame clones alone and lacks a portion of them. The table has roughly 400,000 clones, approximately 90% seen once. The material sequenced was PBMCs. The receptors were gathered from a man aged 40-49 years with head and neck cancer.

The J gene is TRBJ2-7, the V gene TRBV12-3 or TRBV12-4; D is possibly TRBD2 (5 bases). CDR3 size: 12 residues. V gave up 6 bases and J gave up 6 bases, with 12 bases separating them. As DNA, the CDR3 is TGTGCCAGCAGCGGGATGGGTCTCGAGCAGTACTTC. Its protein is CASSGMGLEQYF.

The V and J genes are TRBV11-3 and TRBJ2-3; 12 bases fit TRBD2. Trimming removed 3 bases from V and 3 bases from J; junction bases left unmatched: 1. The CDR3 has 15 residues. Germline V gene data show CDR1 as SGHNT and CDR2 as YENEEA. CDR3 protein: CASSFTSGGTDTQYF. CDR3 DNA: TGTGCCAGCAGCTTCACTAGCGGGGGGACAGATACGCAGTATTTT.

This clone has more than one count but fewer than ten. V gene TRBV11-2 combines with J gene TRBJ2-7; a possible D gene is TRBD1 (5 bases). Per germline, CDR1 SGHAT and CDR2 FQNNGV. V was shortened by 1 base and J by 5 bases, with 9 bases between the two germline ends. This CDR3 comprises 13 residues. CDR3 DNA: TGTGCCAGCAGCTTAGCAGGGTTCGACGAGCAGTACTTC. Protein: CASSLAGFDEQYF.

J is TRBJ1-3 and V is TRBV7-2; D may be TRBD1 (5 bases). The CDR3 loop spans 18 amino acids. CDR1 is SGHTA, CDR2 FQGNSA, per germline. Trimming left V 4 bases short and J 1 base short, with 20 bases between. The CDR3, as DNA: TGTGCCAGCAGCTCAAGACCCCCCAGGGTGTCGTCTGGAAACACCATATATTTT. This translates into CASSSRPPRVSSGNTIYF.

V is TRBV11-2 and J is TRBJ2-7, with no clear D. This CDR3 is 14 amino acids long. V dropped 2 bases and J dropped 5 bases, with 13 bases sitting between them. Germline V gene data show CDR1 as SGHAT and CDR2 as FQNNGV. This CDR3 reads CASSLPGRTDEQYF. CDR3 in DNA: TGTGCCAGCAGCTTACCTGGACGTACGGACGAGCAGTACTTC. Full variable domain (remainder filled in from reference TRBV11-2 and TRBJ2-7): EAGVAQSPRYKIIEKRQSVAFWCNPISGHATLYWYQQILGQGPKLLIQFQNNGVVDDSQLPKDRFSAERLKGVDSTLKIQPAKLEDSAVYLCASSLPGRTDEQYFGPGTRLTVT.

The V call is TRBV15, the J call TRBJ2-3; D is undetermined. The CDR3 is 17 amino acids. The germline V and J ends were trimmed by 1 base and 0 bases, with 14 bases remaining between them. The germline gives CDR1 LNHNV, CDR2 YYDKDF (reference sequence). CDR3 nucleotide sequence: TGTGCCACCAGCAGAGGACGGACGTTGACTAGCACAGATACGCAGTATTTT. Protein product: CATSRGRTLTSTDTQYF.

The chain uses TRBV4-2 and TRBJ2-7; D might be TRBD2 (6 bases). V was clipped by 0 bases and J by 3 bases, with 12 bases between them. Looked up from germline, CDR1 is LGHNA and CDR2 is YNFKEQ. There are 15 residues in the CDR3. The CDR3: CASSQDPGLSYEQYF. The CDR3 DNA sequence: TGTGCCAGCAGCCAAGACCCGGGACTTAGCTACGAGCAGTACTTC.

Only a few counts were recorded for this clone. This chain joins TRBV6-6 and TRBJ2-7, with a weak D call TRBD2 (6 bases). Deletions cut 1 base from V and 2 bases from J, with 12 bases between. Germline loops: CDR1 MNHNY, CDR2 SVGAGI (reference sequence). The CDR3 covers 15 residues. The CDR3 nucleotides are TGTGCCAGCAGTTACTGGAGGGACGGTACCTACGAGCAGTACTTC. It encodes CASSYWRDGTYEQYF.

The CDR3 nucleotides are TGTGCCAGCAGCTTATTAACAGCTGTTTCACCCCTCCACTTT. Translated: CASSLLTAVSPLHF. V gene TRBV7-3 combines with J gene TRBJ1-6; D not certain. This CDR3 region has 14 residues. Germline V gene data show CDR1 as SGHTA and CDR2 as FQGTGA. V lost 2 bases, J lost 9 bases, and 11 bases lay in between.

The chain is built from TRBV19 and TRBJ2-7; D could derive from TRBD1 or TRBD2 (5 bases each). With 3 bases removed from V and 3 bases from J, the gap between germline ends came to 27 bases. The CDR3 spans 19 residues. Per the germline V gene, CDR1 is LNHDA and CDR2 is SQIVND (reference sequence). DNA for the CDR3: TGTGCCAGTAGTATGGGGCGGGCTTCGTCCAGAAATCTCTACTACGAGCAGTACTTC. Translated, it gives CASSMGRASSRNLYYEQYF.

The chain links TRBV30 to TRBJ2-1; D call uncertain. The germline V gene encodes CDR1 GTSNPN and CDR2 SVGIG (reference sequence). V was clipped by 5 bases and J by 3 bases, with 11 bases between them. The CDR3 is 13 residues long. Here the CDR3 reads CAWAPGHYNEQFF. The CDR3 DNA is TGTGCCTGGGCCCCCGGTCACTACAATGAGCAGTTCTTC.

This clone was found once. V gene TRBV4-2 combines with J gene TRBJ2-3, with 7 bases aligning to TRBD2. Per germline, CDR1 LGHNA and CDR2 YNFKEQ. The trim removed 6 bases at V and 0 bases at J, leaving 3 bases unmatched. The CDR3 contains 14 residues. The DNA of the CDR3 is TGTGCCAGCAGGGGGGGGTTGAGCACAGATACGCAGTATTTT. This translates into CASRGGLSTDTQYF.

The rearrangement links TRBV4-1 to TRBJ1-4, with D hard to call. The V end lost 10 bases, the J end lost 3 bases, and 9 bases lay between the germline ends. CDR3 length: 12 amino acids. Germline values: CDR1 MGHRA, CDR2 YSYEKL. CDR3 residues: CAIGRSNEKLFF. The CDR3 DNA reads TGCGCCATCGGACGGTCTAATGAAAAACTGTTTTTT.

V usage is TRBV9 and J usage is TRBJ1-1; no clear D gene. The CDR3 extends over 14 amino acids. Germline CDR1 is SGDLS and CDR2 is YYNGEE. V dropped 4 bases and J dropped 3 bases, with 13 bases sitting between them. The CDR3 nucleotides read TGTGCCAGCAGCTTGCACGTTCGAGACACTGAAGCTTTCTTT. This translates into CASSLHVRDTEAFF.

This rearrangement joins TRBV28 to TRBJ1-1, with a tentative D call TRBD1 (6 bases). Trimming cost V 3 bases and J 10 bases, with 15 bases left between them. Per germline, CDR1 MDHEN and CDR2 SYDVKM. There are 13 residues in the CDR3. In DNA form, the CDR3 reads TGTGCCAGCAGTTTCGGGCAGCCCAGGGGAGCTTTCTTT. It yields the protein CASSFGQPRGAFF.

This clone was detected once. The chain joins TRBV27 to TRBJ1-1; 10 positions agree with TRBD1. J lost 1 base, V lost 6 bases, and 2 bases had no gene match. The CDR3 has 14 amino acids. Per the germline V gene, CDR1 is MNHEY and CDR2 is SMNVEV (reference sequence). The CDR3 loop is CASSWDRGNTEAFF. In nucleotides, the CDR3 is TGTGCCAGCAGCTGGGACAGGGGGAACACTGAAGCTTTCTTT.

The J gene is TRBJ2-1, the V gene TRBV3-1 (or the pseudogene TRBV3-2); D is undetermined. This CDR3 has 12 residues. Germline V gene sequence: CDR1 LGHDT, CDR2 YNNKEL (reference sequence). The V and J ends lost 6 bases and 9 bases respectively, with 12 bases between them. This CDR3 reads CASSPLDGEQFF. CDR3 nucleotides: TGTGCCAGCAGTCCCTTAGATGGTGAGCAGTTCTTC.

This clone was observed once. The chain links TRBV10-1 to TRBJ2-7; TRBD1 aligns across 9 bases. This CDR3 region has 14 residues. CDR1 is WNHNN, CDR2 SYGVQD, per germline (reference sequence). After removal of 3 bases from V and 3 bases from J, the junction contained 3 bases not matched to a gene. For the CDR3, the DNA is TGCGCCAGCAGTGACCGGGACAGGGTCTACGAGCAGTACTTC. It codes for CASSDRDRVYEQYF.

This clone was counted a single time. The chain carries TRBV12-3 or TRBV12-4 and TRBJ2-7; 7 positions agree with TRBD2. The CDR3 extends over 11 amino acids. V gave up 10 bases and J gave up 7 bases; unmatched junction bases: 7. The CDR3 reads CATGGTREQYF. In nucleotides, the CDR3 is TGTGCCACGGGGGGAACGAGGGAGCAGTACTTC.

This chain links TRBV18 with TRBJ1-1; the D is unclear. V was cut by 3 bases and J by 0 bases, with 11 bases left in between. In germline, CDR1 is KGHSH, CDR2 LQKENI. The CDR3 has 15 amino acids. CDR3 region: CASSPSVSMNTEAFF. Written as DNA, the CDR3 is TGTGCCAGCTCACCCAGTGTATCAATGAACACTGAAGCTTTCTTT.

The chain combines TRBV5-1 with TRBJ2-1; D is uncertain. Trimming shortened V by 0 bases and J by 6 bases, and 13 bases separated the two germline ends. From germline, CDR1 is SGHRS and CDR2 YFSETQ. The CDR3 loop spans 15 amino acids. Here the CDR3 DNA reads TGCGCCAGCAGCTTGGAGACACGGCTCGTCAATGAGCAGTTCTTC. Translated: CASSLETRLVNEQFF. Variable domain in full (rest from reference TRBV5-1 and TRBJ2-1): KAGVTQTPRYLIKTRGQQVTLSCSPISGHRSVSWYQQTPGQGLQFLFEYFSETQRNKGNFPGRFSGRQFSNSRSEMNVSTLELGDSALYLCASSLETRLVNEQFFGPGTRLTVL.

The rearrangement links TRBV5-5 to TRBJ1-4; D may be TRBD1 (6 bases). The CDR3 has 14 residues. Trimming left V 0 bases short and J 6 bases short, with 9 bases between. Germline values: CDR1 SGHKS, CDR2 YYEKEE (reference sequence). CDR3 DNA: TGTGCCAGCAGCTTGGGGGGGCTGGATGAAAAACTGTTTTTT. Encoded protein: CASSLGGLDEKLFF.

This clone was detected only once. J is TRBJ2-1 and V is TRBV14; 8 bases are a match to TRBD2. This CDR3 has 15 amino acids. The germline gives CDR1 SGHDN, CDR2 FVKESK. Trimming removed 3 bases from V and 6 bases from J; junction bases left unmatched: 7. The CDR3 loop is CASSQQAGVVNEQFF. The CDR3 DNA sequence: TGTGCCAGCAGCCAGCAAGCGGGAGTGGTCAATGAGCAGTTCTTC.

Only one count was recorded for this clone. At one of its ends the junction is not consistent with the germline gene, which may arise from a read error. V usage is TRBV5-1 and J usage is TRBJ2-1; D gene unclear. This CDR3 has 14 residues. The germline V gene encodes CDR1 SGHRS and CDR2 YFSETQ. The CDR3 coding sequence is TGCGCCAGCAGCTTGGACATGTCCTACAATAAGCAGTTCTTC. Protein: CASSLDMSYNKQFF. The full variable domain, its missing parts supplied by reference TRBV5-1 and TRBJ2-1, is KAGVTQTPRYLIKTRGQQVTLSCSPISGHRSVSWYQQTPGQGLQFLFEYFSETQRNKGNFPGRFSGRQFSNSRSEMNVSTLELGDSALYLCASSLDMSYNKQFFGPGTRLTVL.

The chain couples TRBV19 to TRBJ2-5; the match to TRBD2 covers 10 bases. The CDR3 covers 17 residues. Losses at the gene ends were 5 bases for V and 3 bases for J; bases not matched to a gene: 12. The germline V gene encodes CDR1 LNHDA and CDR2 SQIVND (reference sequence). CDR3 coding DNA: TGTGCCAGTAGTGGTGGTGTTTCACTAGCGGGGAAAGAGACCCAGTACTTC. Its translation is CASSGGVSLAGKETQYF.